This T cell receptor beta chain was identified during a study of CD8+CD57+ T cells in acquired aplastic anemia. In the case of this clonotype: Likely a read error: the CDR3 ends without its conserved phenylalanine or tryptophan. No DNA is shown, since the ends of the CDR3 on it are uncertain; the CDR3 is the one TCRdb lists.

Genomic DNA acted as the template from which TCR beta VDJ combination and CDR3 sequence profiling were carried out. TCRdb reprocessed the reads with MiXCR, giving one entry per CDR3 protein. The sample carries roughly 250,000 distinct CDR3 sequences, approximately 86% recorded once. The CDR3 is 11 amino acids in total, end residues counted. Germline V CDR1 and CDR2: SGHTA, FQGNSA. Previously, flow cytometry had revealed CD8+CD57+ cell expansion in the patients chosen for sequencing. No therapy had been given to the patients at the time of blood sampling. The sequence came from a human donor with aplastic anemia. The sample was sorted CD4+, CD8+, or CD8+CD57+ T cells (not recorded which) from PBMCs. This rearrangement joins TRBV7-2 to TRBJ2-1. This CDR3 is CASSLAGEPDT.